This TCR beta chain was identified in a study of blood T cell repertoires in COVID-19. Turning to the study itself: PBMCs, B-cell-depleted T cells, or T cells provided the cDNA or gDNA that made up the material.

The CDR3 loop spans 13 amino acids. Germline CDR1 reads SGHTA; CDR2 reads FQGNSA. V lost 3 bases to trimming and J lost 0 bases, with 5 bases between them. Source study methods: Counts of nucleated cells, estimated from reference gene primer amplification, were obtained. Clones were read by immunoSEQ multiplex PCR, and TCRdb kept only the in-frame ones, dropping some. V, J and clone size derive from that table, while D and trimming were established from the DNA sequence. This table holds tens of thousands of clones, 75% to 80% found once. The chain couples TRBV7-2 to TRBJ1-1; no reliable D call. Sequenced sample: peripheral blood. The TCR comes from an older man with active or convalescent COVID-19. CDR3 nucleotides: TGTGCCAGCAGCTTCAGAATGAACACTGAAGCTTTCTTT. This codes for CASSFRMNTEAFF.